This paragraph covers one TCR beta chain sequence. The data were obtained in a study of blood T cell repertoires in COVID-19. Per the authors' pipeline: Using reference gene primer amplification, nucleated cell counts were estimated. Assay: immunoSEQ multiplex PCR; the TCRdb copy retains only in-frame clones and omits some. V and J calls and clone size are as listed in that table; D and trimming were resolved from the DNA. Counted here are some 180,000 clones, approximately 80% occurring once; the ten biggest clones make up 8.6%. Sequencing was done on a sample of peripheral blood. This sequence originates from a woman in her fifties or sixties with active or convalescent COVID-19.

This CDR3 is CASSSTTGYGSPLHF. The DNA for the CDR3 is TGTGCCAGCAGCTCCACGACAGGGTACGGTTCACCCCTCCACTTT. This rearrangement joins TRBV7-2 to TRBJ1-6, with 7 nucleotides matching TRBD1. CDR3 length: 15 residues. V lost 4 bases and J lost 9; bases outside the gene matches: 9. Germline V lookup: CDR1 SGHTA, CDR2 FQGNSA.